This T cell receptor (beta chain) was recovered during a study of neurological immune-mediated disorders. The sample holds many counts of this clonotype. The antigen is unknown. Study-level points and caveats: HTLV-1-associated myelopathy showed the most TCR clonal expansion; multiple sclerosis the least, below healthy controls.

The CDR3 extends over 12 amino acids. V lost 0 bases, J lost 11 bases, and 11 bases lay in between. Looked up from germline, CDR1 is SGHRS and CDR2 is YFSETQ. Every sequencing run produced over 170 million TCR-beta sequences that came from 15-18 subjects. TCRdb recomputed calls from the 5' RACE reads with MiXCR, one row per CDR3 protein. Of tens of thousands of distinct CDR3 sequences in the sample, under 4.5% were seen once. The chain links TRBV5-1 to TRBJ1-1, with TRBD1 as a possible D gene (5 bases). The sequence was collected from a woman aged 45 to 65 with multiple sclerosis. Material for sequencing was PBMCs. CDR3 sequence: CASSLEGSTAFF. CDR3 in DNA: TGCGCCAGCAGCTTGGAGGGGTCGACGGCTTTCTTT.